This TCR beta chain was sequenced for a study of blood T cell repertoires in COVID-19. CDR1 is SGHRS, CDR2 YFSETQ, per germline. The CDR3 loop spans 17 amino acids. J gave up 1 base and V 3 bases, and 8 bases lay outside the gene matches. Sequencing used immunoSEQ multiplex PCR; TCRdb keeps in-frame clones, though not all of them. The top ten hold about 6.3% of the sample, which has 200,000 to 300,000 clones, around 81% seen once. Specimen: peripheral blood. The TCR sequence derives from a woman aged 55-69 years with active or convalescent COVID-19. The J gene is TRBJ2-2, the V gene TRBV5-1, with TRBD1 identical over 8 bases. In DNA form, the CDR3 reads TGCGCCAGCAGCTCCTCGACAGGGGTCGGGAACACCGGGGAGCTGTTTTTT. The encoded protein is CASSSSTGVGNTGELFF.